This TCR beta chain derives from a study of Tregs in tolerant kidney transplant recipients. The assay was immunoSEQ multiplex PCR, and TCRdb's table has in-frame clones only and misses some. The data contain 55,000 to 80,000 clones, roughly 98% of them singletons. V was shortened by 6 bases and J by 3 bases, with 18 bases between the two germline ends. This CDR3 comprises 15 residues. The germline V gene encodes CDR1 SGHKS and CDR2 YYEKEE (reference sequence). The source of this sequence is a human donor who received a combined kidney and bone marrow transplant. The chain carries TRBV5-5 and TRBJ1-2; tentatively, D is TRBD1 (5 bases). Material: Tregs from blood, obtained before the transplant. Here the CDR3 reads CASTPYVGEYYGYTF. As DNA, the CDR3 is TGTGCCAGCACCCCTTATGTAGGGGAATACTATGGCTACACCTTC. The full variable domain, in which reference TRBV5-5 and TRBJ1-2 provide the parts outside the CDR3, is DAGVTQSPTHLIKTRGQQVTLRCSPISGHKSVSWYQQVLGQGPQFIFQYYEKEERGRGNFPDRFSARQFPNYSSELNVNALLLGDSALYLCASTPYVGEYYGYTFGSGTRLTVV.